This is a list of T cell receptor beta chains from one sample in a study of Graves' ophthalmopathy and Graves' hyperthyroidism. MiXCR was run by TCRdb on the multiplex PCR reads, yielding one entry per CDR3 protein. In the table there are roughly 700,000 distinct CDR3 sequences, roughly two fifths of which are singletons. The material sequenced was peripheral blood. The receptors shown here come from an adult man with Graves' ophthalmopathy. CDR3s include the opening cysteine and the closing phenylalanine or tryptophan. The D gene is left open where the match is weak.

D	J	V	CDR3
-	TRBJ1-1	TRBV29-1	CSLEGRNTEAFF
-	TRBJ2-7	TRBV2	CASRRGEDFYEQYF
TRBD2	TRBJ2-7	TRBV11-1	CASSPTPPGLAYEQYF
-	TRBJ1-6	TRBV19	CTSTSTEANSPLHF
TRBD1	TRBJ1-2	TRBV2	CASSERTGHIYGYTF
TRBD1	TRBJ2-6	TRBV20-1	CSARRGSPTGQGKPGANVLTF
-	TRBJ1-2	TRBV20-1	CSARLIIYGYTF
-	TRBJ2-7	TRBV24-1	CATSDPNGTPYEQYF
TRBD1	TRBJ1-2	TRBV5-8	CASSYQTGFLYGYTF
TRBD1	TRBJ1-2	TRBV20-1	CSASGTANYGYTF
-	TRBJ1-4	TRBV11-1	CASSSRGDTNEKLFF
-	TRBJ2-2	TRBV20-1	CSASGGYHGELFF
-	TRBJ1-5	TRBV29-1	CSVARGGDQETQHF